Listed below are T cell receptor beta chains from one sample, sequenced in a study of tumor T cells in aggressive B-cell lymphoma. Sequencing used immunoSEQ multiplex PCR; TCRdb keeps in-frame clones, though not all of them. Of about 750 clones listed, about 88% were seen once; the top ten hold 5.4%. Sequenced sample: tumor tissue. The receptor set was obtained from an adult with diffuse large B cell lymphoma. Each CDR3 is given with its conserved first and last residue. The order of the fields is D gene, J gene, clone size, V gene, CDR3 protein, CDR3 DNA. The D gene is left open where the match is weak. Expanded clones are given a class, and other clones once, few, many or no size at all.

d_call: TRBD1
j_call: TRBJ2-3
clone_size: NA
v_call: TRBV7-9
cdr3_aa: CASSFSRQGQGTDTQYF
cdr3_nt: TGTGCCAGCAGTTTTAGTCGACAGGGACAGGGGACAGATACGCAGTATTTT

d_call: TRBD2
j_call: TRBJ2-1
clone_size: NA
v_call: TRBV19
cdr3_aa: CASSPGRTSGSSSYNEQFF
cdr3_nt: TGTGCCAGTAGCCCCGGGAGGACTAGCGGGTCCAGCTCCTACAATGAGCAGTTCTTC

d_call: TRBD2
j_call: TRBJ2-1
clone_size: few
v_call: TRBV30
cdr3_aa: CAWSSRGDEQFF
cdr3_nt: TGTGCCTGGAGTTCACGGGGGGATGAGCAGTTCTTC

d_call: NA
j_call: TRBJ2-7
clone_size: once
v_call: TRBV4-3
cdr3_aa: CASSPYRNYEQYF
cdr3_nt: TGCGCCAGCAGCCCCTACAGAAATTACGAGCAGTACTTC

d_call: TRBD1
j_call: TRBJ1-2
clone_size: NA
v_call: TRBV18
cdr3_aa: CASSPNTGANYGYTF
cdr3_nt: TGTGCCAGCTCACCTAATACAGGGGCCAACTATGGCTACACCTTC

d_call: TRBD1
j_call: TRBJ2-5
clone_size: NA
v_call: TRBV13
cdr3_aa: CASSPRQGQETQYF
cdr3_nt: TGTGCCAGCAGCCCGAGACAGGGGCAAGAGACCCAGTACTTC

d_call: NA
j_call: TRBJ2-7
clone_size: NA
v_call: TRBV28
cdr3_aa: CASSDDIRIPYEQYF
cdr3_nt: TGTGCCAGCAGCGACGACATCCGAATACCTTACGAGCAGTACTTC

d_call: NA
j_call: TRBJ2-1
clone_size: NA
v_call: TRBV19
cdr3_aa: CASSIVNRTSNEQFF
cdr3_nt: TGTGCCAGTAGTATAGTGAACAGGACGTCCAATGAGCAGTTCTTC

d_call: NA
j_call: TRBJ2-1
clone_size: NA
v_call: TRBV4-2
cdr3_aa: CASSLSGDFYNEQFF
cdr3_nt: TGTGCCAGCAGCCTGTCAGGGGATTTCTACAATGAGCAGTTCTTC

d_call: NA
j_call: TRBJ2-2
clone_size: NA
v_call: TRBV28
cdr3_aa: CASAGGADTGELFF
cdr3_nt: TGTGCCAGTGCTGGGGGGGCAGACACCGGGGAGCTGTTTTTT

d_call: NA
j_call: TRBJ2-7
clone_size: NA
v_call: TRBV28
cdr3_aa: CASSPGYEQYF
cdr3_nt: TGTGCCAGCAGTCCCGGGTACGAGCAGTACTTC

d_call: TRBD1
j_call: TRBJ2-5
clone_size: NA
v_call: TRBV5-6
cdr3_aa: CASSLVKGAVETQYF
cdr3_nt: TGTGCCAGCAGCTTGGTGAAGGGGGCTGTTGAGACCCAGTACTTC

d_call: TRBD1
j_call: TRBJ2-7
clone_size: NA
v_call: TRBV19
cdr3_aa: CASSMPGQGINEQYF
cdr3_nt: TGTGCCAGTAGTATGCCGGGACAGGGCATAAACGAGCAGTACTTC